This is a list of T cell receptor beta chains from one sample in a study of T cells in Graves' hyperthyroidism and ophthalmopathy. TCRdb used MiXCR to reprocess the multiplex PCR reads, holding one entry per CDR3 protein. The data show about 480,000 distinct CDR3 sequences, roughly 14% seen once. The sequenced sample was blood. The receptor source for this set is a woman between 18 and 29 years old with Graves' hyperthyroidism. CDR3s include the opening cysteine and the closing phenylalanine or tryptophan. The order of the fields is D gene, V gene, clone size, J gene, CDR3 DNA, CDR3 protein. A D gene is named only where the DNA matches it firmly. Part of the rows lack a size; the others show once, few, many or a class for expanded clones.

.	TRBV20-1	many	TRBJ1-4	TGCAGTGCTAGAGTAGGGTCTGGAGAAAAACTGTTTTTT	CSARVGSGEKLFF
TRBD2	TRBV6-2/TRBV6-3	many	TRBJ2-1	TGTGCCAGCGGGCCTAGCGGGACCAATGAGCAGTTCTTC	CASGPSGTNEQFF
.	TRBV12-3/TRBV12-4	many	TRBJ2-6	TGTGCCAGCAGTTTACGGGGGGCCAACGTCCTGACTTTC	CASSLRGANVLTF
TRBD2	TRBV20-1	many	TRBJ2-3	TGCAGTGCTAGAGATCTTAGCGGGAGGGGGCCTAGCACAGATACGCAGTATTTT	CSARDLSGRGPSTDTQYF
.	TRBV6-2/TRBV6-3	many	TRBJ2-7	TGTGCCAGCAGTTACCCGACCGGGACAATCTACGAGCAGTACTTC	CASSYPTGTIYEQYF
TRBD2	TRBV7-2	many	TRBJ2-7	TGTGCCAGCAGCCTCCGGGGCGGGAGTGGCACCTACGAGCAGTACTTC	CASSLRGGSGTYEQYF
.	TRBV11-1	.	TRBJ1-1	TGTGCCAGCAGCTCAATGAGCGTAACAGGGTTTTTTTACTCTGAAGCTTTCTTT	CASSSMSVTGFFYSEAFF
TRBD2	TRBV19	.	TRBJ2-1	TGTGCCAGTACTACGGGACTAGCGGGCGGCCACAATGAGCAGTTCTTC	CASTTGLAGGHNEQFF
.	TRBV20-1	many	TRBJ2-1	TGCAGTGCCCCCCGAGCGGAGTTGTACAATGAGCAGTTCTTC	CSAPRAELYNEQFF
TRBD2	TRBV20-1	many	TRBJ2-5	TGCAGTGCTCCGAACCGACTAGCGGGAGGGCCGGGAGAGACCCAGTACTTC	CSAPNRLAGGPGETQYF
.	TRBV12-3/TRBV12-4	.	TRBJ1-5	TGTGCCAGCAGTTTAACAGGGAGTCAGCCCCAGCATTTT	CASSLTGSQPQHF
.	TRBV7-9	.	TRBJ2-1	TGTGCCAGCAGCTTGGATGTAGGGATCTATGAGCAGTTCTTC	CASSLDVGIYEQFF
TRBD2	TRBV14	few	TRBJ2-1	TGTGCCAGCAGCCCTCTGGGCGGGAGCTACAATGAGCAGTTCTTC	CASSPLGGSYNEQFF
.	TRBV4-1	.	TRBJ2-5	TGCGCCAGCAGCCAAATCCTTGTGGAGACCCAGTACTTC	CASSQILVETQYF
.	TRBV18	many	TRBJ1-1	TGTGCCAGCTCACCTCGGGCGGACACTGAAGCTTTCTTT	CASSPRADTEAFF
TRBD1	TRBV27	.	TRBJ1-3	TGTGCCAGCAGGTCAGGCGGGACAGGTCCTGGAAACACCATATATTTT	CASRSGGTGPGNTIYF
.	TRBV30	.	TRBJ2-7	TGTGCCTGGTCTCCACGGTGGTTAGTAGGCCACGAGCAGTACTTC	CAWSPRWLVGHEQYF
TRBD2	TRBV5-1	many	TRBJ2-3	TGCGCCAGCCAACTAGCGGGAGAAGAAGATACGCAGTATTTT	CASQLAGEEDTQYF
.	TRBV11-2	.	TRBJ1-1	TGTGCCAGCAGCTTAGCCGGGGACCACACTGAAGCTTTCTTT	CASSLAGDHTEAFF
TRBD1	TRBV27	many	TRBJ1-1	TGTGCCAGCATGGGACAGGGGGCGCGTGGAACTGAAGCTTTCTTT	CASMGQGARGTEAFF
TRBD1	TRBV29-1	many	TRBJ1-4	TGCAGCGTTGATCTTGGGACAGGGGGGGAAGAAAAACTGTTTTTT	CSVDLGTGGEEKLFF
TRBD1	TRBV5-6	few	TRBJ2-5	TGTGCCAGCAGCCGGACAGGGCGGGAGACCCAGTACTTC	CASSRTGRETQYF
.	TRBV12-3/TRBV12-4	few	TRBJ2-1	TGTGCCAGCAGTTTTTCGGTCTATAATAGCGGAGGGGAGTTCTTC	CASSFSVYNSGGEFF
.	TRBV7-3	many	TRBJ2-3	TGTGCCAGCAGCTTAACTCCGGGAGTGGGAGATACGCAGTATTTT	CASSLTPGVGDTQYF
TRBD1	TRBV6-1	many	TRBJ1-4	TGTGCCAGCCAGGAGGGACAGTCGAATGAAAAACTGTTTTTT	CASQEGQSNEKLFF